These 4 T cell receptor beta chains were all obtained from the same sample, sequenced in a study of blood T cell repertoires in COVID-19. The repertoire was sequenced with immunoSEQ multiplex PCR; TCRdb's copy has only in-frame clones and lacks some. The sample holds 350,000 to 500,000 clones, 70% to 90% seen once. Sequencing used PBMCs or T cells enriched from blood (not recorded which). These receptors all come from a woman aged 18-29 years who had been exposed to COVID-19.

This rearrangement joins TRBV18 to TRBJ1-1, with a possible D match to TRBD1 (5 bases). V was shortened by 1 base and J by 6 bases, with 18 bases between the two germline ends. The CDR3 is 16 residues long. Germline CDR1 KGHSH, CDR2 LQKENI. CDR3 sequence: CASSPRTTGLAAEAFF. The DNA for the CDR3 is TGTGCCAGCTCACCACGAACCACAGGACTAGCGGCTGAAGCTTTCTTT.

The CDR3 DNA sequence: TGTGCCAGTAGTACGCGACTAGCGGGGGGGCACAATGAGCAGTTCTTC. Translated, it gives CASSTRLAGGHNEQFF. The chain employs TRBV19 and TRBJ2-1; 14 bases match TRBD2. V shed 4 bases and J 5 bases; nucleotides not matched to a gene: 4. CDR1 and CDR2 from the germline V gene are LNHDA and SQIVND (reference sequence). This CDR3 comprises 16 residues.

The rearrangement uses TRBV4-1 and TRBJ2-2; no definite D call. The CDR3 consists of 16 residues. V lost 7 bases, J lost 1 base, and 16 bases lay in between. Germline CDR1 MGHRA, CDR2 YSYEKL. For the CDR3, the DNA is TGCGCCAGCACCCCATTTGGTAGCTTGAACACCGGGGAGCTGTTTTTT. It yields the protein CASTPFGSLNTGELFF.

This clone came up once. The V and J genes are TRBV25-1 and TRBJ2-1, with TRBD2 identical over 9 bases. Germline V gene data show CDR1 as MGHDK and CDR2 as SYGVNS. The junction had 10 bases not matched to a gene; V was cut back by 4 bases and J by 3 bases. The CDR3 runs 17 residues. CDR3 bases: TGTGCCAGCAGTGGGAGAGGGCGGGAGGGGGTCTACAATGAGCAGTTCTTC. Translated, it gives CASSGRGREGVYNEQFF.